The 8 T cell receptor beta chains given below trace back to one sample, sequenced in a study of cytomegalovirus exposure and HLA in healthy donors. This PCR relied on a set of 60 Vbeta primers and 13 Jbeta primers. Method: immunoSEQ multiplex PCR; TCRdb's copy keeps in-frame clones and lacks some. The sample shows 50,000 to 75,000 clones, about 83% of them seen only once. Sequenced: PBMCs. All receptors come from a human donor in good health.

The genes are TRBV14 and TRBJ2-5; tentatively, D is TRBD1 (7 bases). Germline V gene lookup returns CDR1 SGHDN and CDR2 FVKESK. The CDR3 consists of 17 residues. The V end was cut by 1 base, the J end by 0 bases, with 15 bases between. CDR3 bases: TGTGCCAGCAGCCAAGGGGAGGTCAGGGGGGACCAAGAGACCCAGTACTTC. Protein product: CASSQGEVRGDQETQYF.

The chain carries TRBV19 and TRBJ2-1, with TRBD2 matching 9 bases. In germline, CDR1 is LNHDA, CDR2 SQIVND (reference sequence). The J segment lost 7 bases and the V segment lost 2 bases, leaving 6 bases of the junction unmatched. CDR3 length equals 15 residues. CDR3 residues: CASSIRAGGLNEQFF. CDR3 DNA: TGTGCCAGTAGTATAAGGGCGGGGGGGCTTAATGAGCAGTTCTTC.

The chain employs TRBV29-1 and TRBJ1-2, with TRBD1 matching over 8 bases. There are 13 residues in the CDR3. Germline CDR1 and CDR2: SQVTM and ANQGSEA. V lost 2 bases and J lost 4; bases outside the gene matches: 3. The CDR3: CSVEQGAGYGYTF. The CDR3 DNA reads as TGCAGCGTTGAACAGGGGGCAGGCTATGGCTACACCTTC.

The CDR3 spells CASSLGAGRKETQYF. CDR3 bases: TGTGCCAGCAGCTTAGGGGCGGGGAGAAAAGAGACCCAGTACTTC. V usage is TRBV7-9 and J usage is TRBJ2-5; weak D call: TRBD2 (6 bases). CDR1 is SEHNR and CDR2 is FQNEAQ in the germline V gene (reference sequence). Trimming left V 1 base short and J 3 bases short, with 12 bases between. The CDR3 extends over 15 amino acids.

V usage is TRBV11-2 and J usage is TRBJ1-6; a weak D match, TRBD1 (5 bases). Germline CDR1 reads SGHAT; CDR2 reads FQNNGV. This CDR3 contains 14 residues. V dropped 3 bases and J dropped 9 bases, with 12 bases sitting between them. In nucleotides, the CDR3 is TGTGCCAGCAGCTTTACAGGCTGGAGTTCACCCCTCCACTTT. Translated: CASSFTGWSSPLHF. Combining the CDR3 with reference TRBV11-2 and TRBJ1-6 gives the whole variable domain EAGVAQSPRYKIIEKRQSVAFWCNPISGHATLYWYQQILGQGPKLLIQFQNNGVVDDSQLPKDRFSAERLKGVDSTLKIQPAKLEDSAVYLCASSFTGWSSPLHFGNGTRLTVT.

This chain uses TRBV11-2 with TRBJ1-2; 8 bases agree with TRBD1. Trimming took 5 bases from V and 7 from J; bases not matched to a gene: 9. The CDR3 runs to 14 residues. Germline V gives CDR1 SGHAT, CDR2 FQNNGV. In nucleotides, the CDR3 is TGTGCCAGCAGCCTCGGACAGGGTTTCATTGGCTACACCTTC. As protein: CASSLGQGFIGYTF.

J is TRBJ1-6 and V is TRBV2; D uncertain. CDR1 is SNHLY and CDR2 is FYNNEI in the germline V gene. The ends were cut back, 6 bases at V and 9 bases at J, with 18 bases in the middle. This CDR3 has 15 residues. The CDR3 region has the DNA TGTGCCAGCAGCTTTTCCTTCGACGGGATTTCACCCCTCCACTTT. This sequence encodes CASSFSFDGISPLHF.

CDR3 nucleotides: TGTGCCATCAGTGAGCATGGGGGGTTGAACTACGAGCAGTACTTC. It is translated as CAISEHGGLNYEQYF. The chain combines TRBV10-3 with TRBJ2-7, with a tentative D call TRBD2 (6 bases). Trimming shortened V by 2 bases and J by 3 bases, and 14 bases separated the two germline ends. The CDR3 loop spans 15 amino acids. The germline gives CDR1 ENHRY, CDR2 SYGVKD.